This T cell receptor beta chain was identified in a study of CXCR3-negative and CXCR3-positive naive CD8 T cells. The libraries of TRB cDNA were constructed through 5' RACE using UMI labels. After re-calling the 5' RACE reads, TCRdb lists one entry per CDR3 protein, DNA absent. The sample table includes tens of thousands of distinct CDR3 sequences. Considering frequency, this clonotype is medium-sized. Its antigen is as yet unknown. CDR3 length: 18 amino acids. Germline lookup yields CDR1 SQVTM and CDR2 ANQGSEA. Findings of the study overall: Unlike memory cells, which differed, naive CXCR3-negative and CXCR3-positive cells had similar TRBV-TRBJ usage.

The sequencing input was memory CD8+ T cells from blood. V is TRBV29-1 and J is TRBJ2-5. The clonotype was recovered from a human donor in good health. Some clones in this sample may be carry-over from other donors' samples. The CDR3 loop is CSVEDPIRSAGLQETQYF.